Given below is one T cell receptor (beta chain) in context. The antigen remains unidentified. This entry is derived from a study of lymphopenia after photon versus proton radiotherapy. Method: immunoSEQ multiplex PCR; TCRdb's copy keeps in-frame clones and lacks some. The sample includes 20,000 to 25,000 clones, 84% seen only once; the top ten take roughly a quarter. Germline V gives CDR1 LGHNA, CDR2 YSLEER. This CDR3 region has 16 residues. V lost 0 bases and J 6 bases, leaving 17 bases between the germline ends. General study findings and limits: In patients who died, overall survival fell as post-nadir TCR diversity dropped more. Relative stability marked proton patients; photon patients lost diversity and naive cells. Survival link was tested only in deceased patients; proton benefit remains a possibility. Post-nadir diversity loss with photons came from oligoclonal expansion, particularly CD8+ Temra cells.

The rearrangement uses TRBV4-3 and TRBJ1-1, with D possibly TRBD1 on 6 matching bases. This TCR derives from a man aged 40-50 years with gastric cancer. The sample was peripheral blood, taken from a patient treated with photon-based radiotherapy. The CDR3 spells CASSQDRGGVGAEAFF. The DNA for the CDR3 is TGCGCCAGCAGCCAAGATCGGGGGGGCGTGGGCGCTGAAGCTTTCTTT.